Below, 10 T cell receptor beta chains from the same sample are listed, as sequenced in a study of shared clonotypes between healthy human individuals. Measured with immunoSEQ multiplex PCR; TCRdb has only the in-frame clones, and not every one. Of approximately 1.5 million clones in the sample, less than 99% were seen once. Sequences were obtained from naive CD4+ T cells sorted from blood. Specified subset: CD45RA+ positively selected. These receptor sequences come from a man aged 25-40 years in good health.

On this clone: The sample carries other DNA sequences with the same CDR3. The rearrangement uses TRBV5-1 and TRBJ2-2, with D unresolved. Looked up from germline, CDR1 is SGHRS and CDR2 is YFSETQ. The CDR3 length is 12 residues. V was cut by 4 bases and J by 6 bases, with 7 bases left in between. The CDR3 bases are TGCGCCAGCAGCCCACCCCCCGGGGAGCTGTTTTTT. It encodes CASSPPPGELFF.

The chain joins TRBV5-4 to TRBJ2-3; 7 bases fit TRBD2. With 4 bases clipped from V and 0 bases from J, the junction kept 2 bases outside the gene matches. The CDR3 extends over 14 amino acids. In germline, CDR1 is SGHNT, CDR2 YYREEE (reference sequence). CDR3: CASSGRASTDTQYF. Here the CDR3 DNA reads TGTGCCAGCAGCGGGAGGGCTAGCACAGATACGCAGTATTTT.

The rearrangement joins TRBV14 to TRBJ2-7; TRBD2 matches at 16 bases. The V gene end was trimmed by 2 bases and the J gene end by 5 bases; junction bases not matched to a gene: 12. The germline CDR1 and CDR2 sequences are SGHDN and FVKESK. The CDR3 covers 19 residues. CDR3 region: CASSQIQGLAGGASHEQYF. In DNA, the CDR3 is TGTGCCAGCAGCCAAATACAGGGACTAGCGGGAGGGGCGTCACACGAGCAGTACTTC.

The chain joins TRBV7-8 to TRBJ2-1; the D is unclear. CDR1 SGHVS and CDR2 FQNEAQ come from the germline V gene. V was clipped by 3 bases and J by 4 bases, with 10 bases between them. The CDR3 sequence is 14 residues long. The DNA of the CDR3 is TGTGCCAGCAGCTTGCCCCCCCGATACAATGAGCAGTTCTTC. Protein product: CASSLPPRYNEQFF.

This chain uses TRBV5-1 with TRBJ2-2; D not resolved. V shed 0 bases and J shed 8 bases, with 11 bases lying between them. Germline V CDR1 and CDR2: SGHRS, YFSETQ. The CDR3 consists of 14 residues. The CDR3 nucleotides are TGCGCCAGCAGCTTGGCCGAATTGCGGGGGGAGCTGTTTTTT. Residues: CASSLAELRGELFF. Using reference TRBV5-1 and TRBJ2-2 for the parts outside the CDR3, the full variable domain is KAGVTQTPRYLIKTRGQQVTLSCSPISGHRSVSWYQQTPGQGLQFLFEYFSETQRNKGNFPGRFSGRQFSNSRSEMNVSTLELGDSALYLCASSLAELRGELFFGEGSRLTVL.

Only one count was recorded for this clone. The chain combines TRBV5-1 with TRBJ2-3; TRBD1 aligns across 8 bases. The CDR3 totals 16 residues. CDR1 and CDR2 (germline): SGHRS, YFSETQ. With 4 bases clipped from V and 0 bases from J, the junction kept 7 bases outside the gene matches. This CDR3 is CASSRRRDRSTDTQYF. Here the CDR3 DNA reads TGCGCCAGCAGCCGACGCCGGGACAGGAGCACAGATACGCAGTATTTT.

The chain couples TRBV9 to TRBJ1-5; perhaps TRBD1 as D (5 bases). Germline assignment: CDR1 SGDLS and CDR2 YYNGEE. The V gene lost 0 bases and the J gene lost 3 bases, with 10 bases spanning the gap. The CDR3 runs 15 residues. The CDR3 nucleotides are TGTGCCAGCAGCGTAGGGGCAGGGACCAATCAGCCCCAGCATTTT. As protein: CASSVGAGTNQPQHF.

This chain links TRBV6-5 with TRBJ2-3; D possibly corresponds to TRBD1 (5 bases). Germline CDR1 reads MNHEY; CDR2 reads SVGAGI. This CDR3 is 14 amino acids long. V lost 4 bases to trimming and J lost 6 bases, with 14 bases between them. The CDR3 nucleotides read TGTGCCAGCAGTTCGACAGTACTCGTTGATACGCAGTATTTT. Translation: CASSSTVLVDTQYF.

This chain links TRBV27 with TRBJ2-7; the match to TRBD2 covers 8 bases. This CDR3 is built from 15 residues. Germline CDR1 MNHEY, CDR2 SMNVEV (reference sequence). The ends lost 4 bases at V and 2 bases at J; junction bases unmatched: 7. As DNA, the CDR3 is TGTGCCAGCAGTTACACTAGCGGAGGAGCCTACGAGCAGTACTTC. It yields the protein CASSYTSGGAYEQYF.

This chain uses TRBV9 with TRBJ2-5, with D possibly being TRBD2 (5 bases). V was pared by 3 bases and J by 4 bases, with 16 bases between. The CDR3 length is 15 residues. Germline V lookup: CDR1 SGDLS, CDR2 YYNGEE. In DNA, the CDR3 is TGTGCCAGCAGCGCCCCAAGAGGGTCAGTAGAGACCCAGTACTTC. Its protein is CASSAPRGSVETQYF.